Below, one T cell receptor beta chain is given with its context. The target antigen is unknown. The CDR3 extends 3 residues past the end of the read, so its final part is completed from the germline J gene. The source of the sample is a study of T cells in women clearing cervical HPV infection. Whole-study context: HLA type could not be excluded as a confounder. Overall study results and limits: Richness differences could reflect unmeasured T-cell content per sample.

Prevalent HPV16 infections were excluded; only incident single HPV16 infections included. MY09/MY11 PCR detected cervical HPV DNA; dot-blot assigned genotypes. From germline, CDR1 is SEHNR and CDR2 FQNEAQ (reference sequence). The CDR3 runs 15 residues. Repertoires were generated with immunoSEQ multiplex PCR, while TCRdb's copy carries only in-frame clones and drops some. Recorded for this sample: 40,000 or so clones. The sample comprised blood buffy coat. V gene TRBV7-9 combines with J gene TRBJ2-3, with 8 bases lining up with TRBD1. This sequence was found in a woman between 18 and 69 years old with a cervical HPV16 infection that either progressed to CIN3+ or cleared (not recorded which). The CDR3 region is CASSLGTGGREPQYF. The sequenced part of the CDR3 DNA is TGTGCCAGCAGCTTAGGTACAGGGGGTCGGGAGCCG. Full variable domain (missing parts from reference TRBV7-9 and TRBJ2-3): DTGVSQNPRHKITKRGQNVTFRCDPISEHNRLYWYRQTLGQGPEFLTYFQNEAQLEKSRLLSDRFSAERPKGSFSTLEIQRTEQGDSAMYLCASSLGTGGREPQYFGPGTRLTVL.